The rows below give T cell receptor beta chains drawn from one sample of a study of blood T cell repertoires in COVID-19. The data were produced by immunoSEQ multiplex PCR, yet TCRdb's version contains in-frame clones alone and is incomplete. The sample contains about 89,000 clones, approximately 80% of which appear only once. The sequenced sample was peripheral blood. The receptors were sampled from a man between 65 and 85 years old with COVID-19, enrolled during active disease. Both conserved end residues are part of each CDR3. D genes are given only for firm matches. Part of the rows lack a size; the others show once, few, many or a class for expanded clones.

.	TRBJ2-7	TRBD2	TRBV5-1	TGCGCCAGCAGCTTGGGAAGCGGGGGGGCCTCCTACGAGCAGTACTTC	CASSLGSGGASYEQYF
.	TRBJ2-1	.	TRBV18	TGTGCCAGCTCACCAGGTGGGAGCAATGAGCAGTTCTTC	CASSPGGSNEQFF
.	TRBJ2-1	TRBD1	TRBV2	TGTGCCAGCAGAGTCGACAGGGGAAATTTGAATGAGCAGTTCTTC	CASRVDRGNLNEQFF
.	TRBJ2-5	.	TRBV20-1	TGCAGTGCCGGGGTAGGAGAGACCCAGTACTTC	CSAGVGETQYF
.	TRBJ2-5	.	TRBV5-1	TGCGCCAGCAGCAAGGACACCCAAGAGACCCAGTACTTC	CASSKDTQETQYF
few	TRBJ2-5	.	TRBV28	TGTGCCACCTCCGCGGGAAGCCAAGGCCAAGAGACCCAGTACTTC	CATSAGSQGQETQYF
.	TRBJ1-4	.	TRBV18	TGTGCCAGCTCACCAGGCGGCGGGAATGAAAAACTGTTTTTT	CASSPGGGNEKLFF
once	TRBJ1-3	.	TRBV28	TGTGCCAGCAGTTCCCCGGGACTGGGAAACACCATATATTTT	CASSSPGLGNTIYF
.	TRBJ2-7	TRBD2	TRBV7-9	TGTGCCAGCAGCTTAGCGGGGGGGACGGAGGAGCAGTACTTC	CASSLAGGTEEQYF
.	TRBJ1-1	.	TRBV5-6	TGTGCCAGCAGCTACAGGCCACAAGCTGAAGCTTTCTTT	CASSYRPQAEAFF
.	TRBJ2-1	.	TRBV11-1	TGTGCCAGCAGCTTTTTCCGGGACTGGTCGCCCCATGAGCAGTTCTTC	CASSFFRDWSPHEQFF
few	TRBJ1-1	.	TRBV6-5	TGTGCCAGCAGTTACAACAGACACACTGAAGCTTTCTTT	CASSYNRHTEAFF
.	TRBJ2-7	TRBD1	TRBV5-6	TGTGCCAGCAGCCTAAGGGACAGATACGAGCAGTACTTC	CASSLRDRYEQYF
.	TRBJ2-5	.	TRBV11-3	TGTGCCAGCAGCACCGACACCGCCCGGACCCAGTACTTC	CASSTDTARTQYF
.	TRBJ1-2	.	TRBV2	TGTGCCAGCAGTGAGGGGCAGGGCCTCTATGGCTACACCTTC	CASSEGQGLYGYTF
few	TRBJ2-7	.	TRBV7-6	TGTGCCAGCAGCCCCCCGGGACACCCAGGGGGGGAGCAGTACTTC	CASSPPGHPGGEQYF
once	TRBJ2-7	TRBD1	TRBV15	TGTGCCACCAGCAGAGATTGGGGGCTTGGAACGGACAGGGACCACGAGCAGTACTTC	CATSRDWGLGTDRDHEQYF
once	TRBJ2-5	.	TRBV7-9	TGTGCCAGCAGCTTTCTCGGAAGAGGAGGGACCCAGTACTTC	CASSFLGRGGTQYF
.	TRBJ1-6	TRBD1	TRBV6-5	TGTGCCAGCCTAAGGACAGGGCGGGATTCACCCCTCCACTTT	CASLRTGRDSPLHF
.	TRBJ2-3	TRBD1	TRBV6-6	TGTGCCAGCAGTCCGGGGACAGGGGCGATCGGCACAGATACGCAGTATTTT	CASSPGTGAIGTDTQYF
.	TRBJ1-1	TRBD1	TRBV25-1	TGTGCCAGCAGTTCCTCCCCGGGACAGGGGCTAAACACTGAAGCTTTCTTT	CASSSSPGQGLNTEAFF
.	TRBJ2-3	TRBD2	TRBV2	TGTGCCAGCAGTGATAGCGGGAGTGGCACAGATACGCAGTATTTT	CASSDSGSGTDTQYF
many	TRBJ1-5	.	TRBV4-2	TGTGCCAGCAGATTCGCAGGGGATCAGCCCCAGCATTTT	CASRFAGDQPQHF
many	TRBJ2-2	TRBD2	TRBV7-6	TGTGCCAGCAGCGGGCCACTAGCGGGGGGGCCGGGCACCGGGGAGCTGTTTTTT	CASSGPLAGGPGTGELFF
.	TRBJ2-5	.	TRBV7-2	TGTGCCAGCAGCTTAGCGACAGGACGGGGACAAGAGACCCAGTACTTC	CASSLATGRGQETQYF
.	TRBJ2-7	TRBD2	TRBV4-3	TGCGCCAGCAGCCAGGGGACTAGCGCCTACGAGCAGTACTTC	CASSQGTSAYEQYF
.	TRBJ2-2	TRBD2	TRBV7-9	TGTGCCCACGGACTAGCGGCGAACACCGGGGAGCTGTTTTTT	CAHGLAANTGELFF
.	TRBJ1-2	.	TRBV2	TGTGCCAGCAGTGGTAACGGGGGCTATGGCTACACCTTC	CASSGNGGYGYTF
many	TRBJ1-4	TRBD1	TRBV7-9	TGTGCCAGCAGCTTCGGGACAGGGTTATTAGGTGAAAAACTGTTTTTT	CASSFGTGLLGEKLFF
.	TRBJ2-3	.	TRBV19	TGTGCCAGTAGTATAGTCGCTAGCAGATTCACAGATACGCAGTATTTT	CASSIVASRFTDTQYF
.	TRBJ1-6	TRBD1	TRBV5-1	TGCGCCAGCAGCGTCGACAGGGCCAGTTCACCCCTCCACTTT	CASSVDRASSPLHF
.	TRBJ1-2	.	TRBV18	TGTGCCAGCTCACCTCCGGGGAATCTTGGGGGCTACACCTTC	CASSPPGNLGGYTF
once	TRBJ1-2	.	TRBV7-9	TGTGCCAGCATCAATTTCCAGAGGGAAGACTATGGCTACACCTTC	CASINFQREDYGYTF
.	TRBJ1-1	TRBD1	TRBV11-2	TGTGCCAGCAGCATCCGACAGGGGATGAACACTGAAGCTTTCTTT	CASSIRQGMNTEAFF
.	TRBJ1-2	TRBD1	TRBV11-3	TGTGCCAGCAGCTTTTCCGAGACAGGGGCGAATGGCTACACCTTC	CASSFSETGANGYTF